The 24 T cell receptor beta chains below were found in one sample sequenced in a study of T cells in localized non-small cell lung cancer. Sequencing was performed with immunoSEQ multiplex PCR; in TCRdb, only in-frame clones are kept and a portion is missing. The data contain fewer than 3,500 clones, approximately 20% of them seen just once; the ten biggest clones take up 20%. The sample consisted of lung tumor tissue, taken before any cancer treatment. The receptor source for this set is a man aged 40 to 70 with stage I squamous cell lung carcinoma.

This clone has just a few counts. This sequence joins TRBV6-8 and TRBJ2-1; D not resolved. The CDR3 contains 13 residues. Germline CDR1 and CDR2: MNHGY and SAAAGT. Between the trimmed V and J ends, which lost 6 bases and 5 bases, there was a span of 11 bases. CDR3 in amino acids: CASRDLAHNEQFF. The CDR3 nucleotides read TGTGCCAGCAGAGACTTGGCCCACAATGAGCAGTTCTTC.

This clone is large within its sample. The chain joins TRBV9 to TRBJ2-3, with D uncertain. Germline CDR1 reads SGDLS; CDR2 reads YYNGEE. CDR3 length: 14 amino acids. V lost 0 bases to trimming and J lost 4 bases, with 9 bases between them. The CDR3 DNA sequence: TGTGCCAGCAGCGTAGACGTAAGCGCAGATACGCAGTATTTT. It yields the protein CASSVDVSADTQYF.

By share of the sample, this clone is medium-sized. The V call is TRBV6-8, the J call TRBJ2-5; D is unclear. The CDR3 is 12 amino acids. The germline V gene has CDR1 MNHGY and CDR2 SAAAGT. The V end lost 5 bases, the J end lost 5 bases, and 9 bases lay between the germline ends. CDR3 in DNA: TGTGCCAGCAGTGATGTCGGTGAGACCCAGTACTTC. As protein: CASSDVGETQYF.

This clone is deemed medium-sized. This chain joins TRBV6-1 and TRBJ2-7, with a tentative D call TRBD1 (5 bases). Germline V gives CDR1 MNHNS, CDR2 SASEGT. V gave up 1 base and J gave up 2 bases, with 12 bases separating them. The CDR3 consists of 15 residues. CDR3 DNA: TGTGCCAGCAGTGAAGAGGACACCGATGCCTACGAGCAGTACTTC. It codes for CASSEEDTDAYEQYF.

The table lists this clone with a few counts. A read error may produce the germline difference seen at one junction end. The chain couples TRBV5-1 to TRBJ2-5; TRBD1 might be the D (5 bases). CDR1 SGHRS and CDR2 YFSETQ come from the germline V gene. This CDR3 is 15 amino acids long. CDR3 loop: CASSLDRTHQGTQYF. DNA of the CDR3: TGCGCCAGCAGCTTGGACAGGACCCACCAAGGGACCCAGTACTTC. Using reference TRBV5-1 and TRBJ2-5 for the parts outside the CDR3, the full variable domain is KAGVTQTPRYLIKTRGQQVTLSCSPISGHRSVSWYQQTPGQGLQFLFEYFSETQRNKGNFPGRFSGRQFSNSRSEMNVSTLELGDSALYLCASSLDRTHQGTQYFGPGTRLLVL.

This clone was seen a few times. The CDR3: CASRPPGLAYNEQFF. The CDR3 DNA reads as TGTGCCAGTAGGCCCCCGGGACTAGCCTACAATGAGCAGTTCTTC. This chain joins TRBV19 and TRBJ2-1; the match to TRBD2 covers 8 bases. In germline, CDR1 is LNHDA, CDR2 SQIVND (reference sequence). The CDR3 has 15 residues. V gave up 6 bases and J gave up 2 bases; unmatched junction bases: 6.

The V and J genes are TRBV6-8 and TRBJ1-4; D not certain. V shed 10 bases and J shed 8 bases, with 17 bases lying between them. The CDR3 extends over 13 amino acids. Germline lookup yields CDR1 MNHGY and CDR2 SAAAGT. In DNA form, the CDR3 reads TGTGCCACATCTGGTACGGATCGCGAAAAACTGTTTTTT. This encodes CATSGTDREKLFF.

Only a few counts were recorded for this clone. The chain carries TRBV11-3 and TRBJ2-4, with 8 bases that match TRBD1. CDR3 length: 14 amino acids. The V gene end was trimmed by 5 bases and the J gene end by 7 bases; junction bases not matched to a gene: 7. Germline-derived CDR1 and CDR2 are SGHNT and YENEEA. The CDR3 reads CASSAGGARNIQYF. The DNA for the CDR3 is TGTGCCAGCAGCGCAGGGGGCGCCCGGAACATTCAGTACTTC.

The chain combines TRBV18 with TRBJ2-5; possibly TRBD2 for D (5 bases). CDR1 and CDR2 (germline): KGHSH, LQKENI. The CDR3 is 14 residues long. V gave up 3 bases and J gave up 6 bases, with 14 bases separating them. The DNA for the CDR3 is TGTGCCAGCTCACCCGAGGCGGGCATTAAGACCCAGTACTTC. It yields the protein CASSPEAGIKTQYF.

The chain employs TRBV11-3 and TRBJ2-1; possibly TRBD2 for D (5 bases). This CDR3 is built from 16 residues. V was clipped by 1 base and J by 9 bases, with 19 bases between them. Germline V gives CDR1 SGHNT, CDR2 YENEEA. The CDR3 loop is CASSLGLAQKGGEQFF. Written as DNA, the CDR3 is TGTGCCAGCAGCTTAGGGCTAGCACAAAAAGGTGGTGAGCAGTTCTTC.

This clone was detected a few times. J is TRBJ2-3 and V is TRBV11-3, with D unclear. The CDR3 is made up of 14 amino acids. CDR1 is SGHNT, CDR2 YENEEA, per germline. V dropped 0 bases and J dropped 2 bases, with 6 bases sitting between them. The CDR3 loop is CASSLDYHTDTQYF. The CDR3 DNA sequence: TGTGCCAGCAGCTTAGACTACCACACAGATACGCAGTATTTT.

By share, this clone ranks as medium-sized (0.01 to 0.1%). The V gene is TRBV11-3, the J gene TRBJ2-3, with D perhaps TRBD2 (6 bases). Trimming shortened V by 1 base and J by 6 bases, and 11 bases separated the two germline ends. Germline assignment: CDR1 SGHNT and CDR2 YENEEA. This CDR3 is 14 amino acids long. CDR3 nucleotide sequence: TGTGCCAGCAGCTTAGGGCGGGGATGGGATACGCAGTATTTT. Its translation: CASSLGRGWDTQYF. The complete variable domain, with remaining parts taken from reference TRBV11-3 and TRBJ2-3, reads EAGVVQSPRYKIIEKKQPVAFWCNPISGHNTLYWYLQNLGQGPELLIRYENEEAVDDSQLPKDRFSAERLKGVDSTLKIQPAELGDSAVYLCASSLGRGWDTQYFGPGTRLTVL.

The V and J genes are TRBV11-3 and TRBJ1-2; 9 nucleotides align to TRBD1. Germline values: CDR1 SGHNT, CDR2 YENEEA. The CDR3 has 16 residues. V shed 3 bases, J shed 1 base, and the junction held 6 bases outside the gene matches. Written as DNA, the CDR3 is TGTGCCAGCAGCTTGGGGACAGGGACGAGTAACTATGGCTACACCTTC. As protein: CASSLGTGTSNYGYTF.

There are a few counts of this clone. The DNA of the CDR3 is TGTGCCAGCAGGGGGCACACAGATACGCAGTATTTT. It codes for CASRGHTDTQYF. The V and J genes are TRBV6-8 and TRBJ2-3, with a possible D match to TRBD1 (5 bases). This CDR3 is 12 amino acids long. V was trimmed by 6 bases and J by 2 bases, leaving 6 bases between them. CDR1 and CDR2 (germline): MNHGY, SAAAGT.

The chain is built from TRBV11-3 and TRBJ2-3; D perhaps matches TRBD2 (5 bases). The CDR3 is 15 amino acids. Trimming took 4 bases from V and 0 from J, leaving 11 bases between them. CDR1 and CDR2 (germline): SGHNT, YENEEA. The chain's CDR3 is CASSSDYLSTDTQYF. CDR3 DNA: TGTGCCAGCAGCTCCGACTACTTAAGCACAGATACGCAGTATTTT.

This sequence joins TRBV18 and TRBJ1-5; the D is unclear. The CDR3 length is 12 residues. V lost 0 bases and J lost 7, with 4 bases in between. Germline V gene sequence: CDR1 KGHSH, CDR2 LQKENI. CDR3: CASSPPQQPQHF. Written as DNA, the CDR3 is TGTGCCAGCTCACCACCGCAGCAGCCCCAGCATTTT.

This sequence joins TRBV23-1 and TRBJ1-1; 7 bases align to TRBD1. TRBV23-1 is an open reading frame, and its role is uncertain. V gave up 3 bases and J gave up 0 bases; unmatched junction bases: 19. CDR3 size: 20 residues. The CDR3 nucleotides are TGCGCCAGCAGTCACCTGGCGGTTATTCCAGGGGGGCACATGAACACTGAAGCTTTCTTT. Amino acid sequence: CASSHLAVIPGGHMNTEAFF.

The CDR3 here is CASSLFYEQYF. In DNA form, the CDR3 reads TGTGCCAGCAGTCTCTTCTACGAGCAGTACTTC. This chain joins TRBV6-7 and TRBJ2-7; unclear D gene. TRBV6-7 is labeled an ORF, and its function is uncertain. The CDR3 runs 11 residues. Trimming stripped 5 bases from V and 3 bases from J, with 5 bases between.

This clone was recorded a few times. The chain uses TRBV11-3 and TRBJ2-7, with a tentative D call TRBD2 (5 bases). This CDR3 has 15 amino acids. Germline CDR1 is SGHNT and CDR2 is YENEEA. V was clipped by 8 bases and J by 3 bases, with 20 bases between them. DNA for the CDR3: TGTGCCAGCTCCCACTCCCCGCTAGGACTCTACGAGCAGTACTTC. This translates into CASSHSPLGLYEQYF.

V usage is TRBV19 and J usage is TRBJ2-3; D gene ambiguous. The length of the CDR3 is 16 residues. Trimming cost V 1 base and J 2 bases, with 13 bases left between them. Germline V gene sequence: CDR1 LNHDA, CDR2 SQIVND (reference sequence). The CDR3 reads CASSIGGVDLTDTQYF. The CDR3 bases are TGTGCCAGTAGTATAGGAGGTGTGGACCTCACAGATACGCAGTATTTT.

The chain employs TRBV6-8 and TRBJ1-4; D uncertain. The germline gives CDR1 MNHGY, CDR2 SAAAGT. This CDR3 spans 15 amino acids. Trimming stripped 0 bases from V and 3 bases from J, with 8 bases between. CDR3 sequence: CASSYSVRSNEKLFF. CDR3 sequence (DNA): TGTGCCAGCAGTTACTCGGTCCGGTCTAATGAAAAACTGTTTTTT.

This chain uses TRBV11-3 with TRBJ2-2; perhaps TRBD2 as D (6 bases). This CDR3 region has 15 residues. V dropped 6 bases and J dropped 0 bases, with 11 bases sitting between them. CDR1 and CDR2 from the germline V gene are SGHNT and YENEEA. The DNA of the CDR3 is TGTGCCAGCAGGCCGGGGACTGCGAACACCGGGGAGCTGTTTTTT. Translation: CASRPGTANTGELFF. The variable domain in full, completed from reference TRBV11-3 and TRBJ2-2, reads EAGVVQSPRYKIIEKKQPVAFWCNPISGHNTLYWYLQNLGQGPELLIRYENEEAVDDSQLPKDRFSAERLKGVDSTLKIQPAELGDSAVYLCASRPGTANTGELFFGEGSRLTVL.

The chain uses TRBV6-8 and TRBJ2-7; 9 bases match TRBD1. J lost 1 base, V lost 2 bases, and 3 bases had no gene match. This CDR3 comprises 15 residues. Germline values: CDR1 MNHGY, CDR2 SAAAGT. The DNA for the CDR3 is TGTGCCAGCAGTTACGCGGGACAGGGTTCCTACGAGCAGTACTTC. Residues: CASSYAGQGSYEQYF.

There are a few counts of this clone. The V and J genes are TRBV4-1 and TRBJ2-3; D remains unclear. V dropped 0 bases and J dropped 1 base, with 14 bases sitting between them. Looked up from germline, CDR1 is MGHRA and CDR2 is YSYEKL. The CDR3 is 17 residues long. CDR3 in DNA: TGCGCCAGCAGCCAAGATCATGCGGTAGCTCGCACAGATACGCAGTATTTT. It encodes CASSQDHAVARTDTQYF.